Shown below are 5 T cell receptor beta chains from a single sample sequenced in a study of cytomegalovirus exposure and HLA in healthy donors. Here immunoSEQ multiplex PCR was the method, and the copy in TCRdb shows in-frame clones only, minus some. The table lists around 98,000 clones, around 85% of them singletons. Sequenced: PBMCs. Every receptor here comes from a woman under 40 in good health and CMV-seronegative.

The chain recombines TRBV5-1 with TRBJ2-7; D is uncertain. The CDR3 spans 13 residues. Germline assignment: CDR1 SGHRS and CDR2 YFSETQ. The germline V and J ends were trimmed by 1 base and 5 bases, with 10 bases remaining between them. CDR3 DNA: TGCGCCAGCAGCTTGTCGCGGTTCCACGAGCAGTACTTC. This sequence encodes CASSLSRFHEQYF. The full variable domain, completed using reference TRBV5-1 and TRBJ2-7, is KAGVTQTPRYLIKTRGQQVTLSCSPISGHRSVSWYQQTPGQGLQFLFEYFSETQRNKGNFPGRFSGRQFSNSRSEMNVSTLELGDSALYLCASSLSRFHEQYFGPGTRLTVT.

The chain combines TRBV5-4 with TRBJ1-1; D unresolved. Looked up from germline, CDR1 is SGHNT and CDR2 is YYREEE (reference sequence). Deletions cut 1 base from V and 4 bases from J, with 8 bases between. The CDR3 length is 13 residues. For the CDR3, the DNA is TGTGCCAGCAGCTTGATCCCGCGCACTGAAGCTTTCTTT. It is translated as CASSLIPRTEAFF.

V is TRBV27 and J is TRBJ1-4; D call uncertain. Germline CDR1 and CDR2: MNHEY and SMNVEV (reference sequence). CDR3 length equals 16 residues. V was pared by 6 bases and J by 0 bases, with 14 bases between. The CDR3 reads CASSPVVRATNEKLFF. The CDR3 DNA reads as TGTGCCAGCAGCCCAGTAGTGAGGGCAACTAATGAAAAACTGTTTTTT.

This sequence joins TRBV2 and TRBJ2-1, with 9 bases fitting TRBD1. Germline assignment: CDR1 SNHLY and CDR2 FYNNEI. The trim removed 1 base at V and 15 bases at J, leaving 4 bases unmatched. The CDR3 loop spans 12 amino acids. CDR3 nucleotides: TGTGCCAGCAGTGAAGTAGGACAGGGGCTGTTCTTC. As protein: CASSEVGQGLFF.

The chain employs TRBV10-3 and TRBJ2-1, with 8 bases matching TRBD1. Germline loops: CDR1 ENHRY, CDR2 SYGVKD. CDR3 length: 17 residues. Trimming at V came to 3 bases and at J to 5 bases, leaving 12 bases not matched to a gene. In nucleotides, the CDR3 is TGTGCCATCAGTGACAGGGGGCGCTCCCTTGCACACAATGAGCAGTTCTTC. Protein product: CAISDRGRSLAHNEQFF.